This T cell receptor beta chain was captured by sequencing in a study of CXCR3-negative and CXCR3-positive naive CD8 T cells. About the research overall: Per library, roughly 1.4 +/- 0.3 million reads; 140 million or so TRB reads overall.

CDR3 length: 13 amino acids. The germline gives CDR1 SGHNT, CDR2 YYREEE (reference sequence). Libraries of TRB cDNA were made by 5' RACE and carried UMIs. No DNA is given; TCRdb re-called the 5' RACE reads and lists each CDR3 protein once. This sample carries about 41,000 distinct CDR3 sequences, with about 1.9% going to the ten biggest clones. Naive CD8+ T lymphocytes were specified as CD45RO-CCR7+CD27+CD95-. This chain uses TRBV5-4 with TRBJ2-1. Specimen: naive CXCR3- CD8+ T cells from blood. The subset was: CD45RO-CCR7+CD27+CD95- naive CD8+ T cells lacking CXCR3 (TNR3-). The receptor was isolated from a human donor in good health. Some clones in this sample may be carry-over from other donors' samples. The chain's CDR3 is CASSRYSYNEQFF.